The 17 T cell receptor beta chains in this list originate from one sample, sequenced in a study of shared clonotypes between healthy human individuals. The assay was immunoSEQ multiplex PCR, and TCRdb's table has in-frame clones only and misses some. The sample has around 2,000,000 clones, less than 95% seen once. It was CD45RO-negative cells, positively selected for CCR7, that made up naive CD8 cells, with terminally differentiated effector memory CD45RA+ cells excluded. Sequenced material: naive CD8+ T cells sorted from blood. The receptors were sampled from a young man in good health.

V usage is TRBV7-9 and J usage is TRBJ2-1; the D is unclear. The germline V gene has CDR1 SEHNR and CDR2 FQNEAQ (reference sequence). Deletions cut 0 bases from V and 9 bases from J, with 9 bases between. This CDR3 comprises 13 residues. The CDR3 loop is CASSLALGGEQFF. The CDR3 DNA is TGTGCCAGCAGCTTAGCCCTCGGTGGTGAGCAGTTCTTC. The full variable domain, with the rest looked up from reference TRBV7-9 and TRBJ2-1, is DTGVSQNPRHKITKRGQNVTFRCDPISEHNRLYWYRQTLGQGPEFLTYFQNEAQLEKSRLLSDRFSAERPKGSFSTLEIQRTEQGDSAMYLCASSLALGGEQFFGPGTRLTVL.

This clone has a single count. CDR3 DNA: TGTGCCAGCAGCCACGATTATGGGCGCGGCACTGAAGCTTTCTTT. Translation gives CASSHDYGRGTEAFF. This sequence joins TRBV5-5 and TRBJ1-1, with unresolved D. The V end lost 4 bases, the J end lost 4 bases, and 17 bases lay between the germline ends. Germline V gene sequence: CDR1 SGHKS, CDR2 YYEKEE (reference sequence). CDR3 size: 15 residues.

This clone came up once. The genes are TRBV7-9 and TRBJ1-3; D not resolved. Germline CDR1 reads SEHNR; CDR2 reads FQNEAQ (reference sequence). The V end was cut by 8 bases, the J end by 0 bases, with 14 bases between. The CDR3 totals 15 residues. The CDR3 spells CASQDGVRSGNTIYF. The CDR3, as DNA: TGTGCCAGCCAAGACGGGGTCCGCTCTGGAAACACCATATATTTT.

CDR3 DNA sequence: TGTGCCAGCGGAGACGGGCGGGAGGGCCCCCTTGAGCAGTTCTTC. This translates into CASGDGREGPLEQFF. The rearrangement joins TRBV9 to TRBJ2-1; TRBD2 matches 9 bases. CDR1 SGDLS and CDR2 YYNGEE come from the germline V gene. The CDR3 is made up of 15 amino acids. Losses at the gene ends were 7 bases for V and 9 bases for J; bases not matched to a gene: 14.

This chain joins TRBV10-3 and TRBJ2-2; the D is unclear. The CDR3 covers 14 residues. The germline CDR1 and CDR2 sequences are ENHRY and SYGVKD. Trimming left V 7 bases short and J 2 bases short, with 11 bases between. For the CDR3, the DNA is TGTGCCATCACCTTCGACAATAACACCGGGGAGCTGTTTTTT. This encodes CAITFDNNTGELFF.

This rearrangement joins TRBV7-8 to TRBJ2-7; D not certain. The length of the CDR3 is 13 residues. Per germline, CDR1 SGHVS and CDR2 FQNEAQ. V lost 0 bases, J lost 0 bases, and 3 bases lay in between. DNA for the CDR3: TGTGCCAGCAGCTTAGCGGACTCCTACGAGCAGTACTTC. Encoded protein: CASSLADSYEQYF.

The rearrangement links TRBV2 to TRBJ2-7; 8 bases agree with TRBD2. This CDR3 spans 12 amino acids. V was pared by 7 bases and J by 4 bases, with 3 bases of the junction left unmatched. Germline loops: CDR1 SNHLY, CDR2 FYNNEI. This chain's CDR3 is CASTGGQYEQYF. CDR3 bases: TGTGCCAGCACGGGGGGGCAATACGAGCAGTACTTC.

The DNA for the CDR3 is TGTGCCTGGAGTCCCTCCCGGAACGCCGAGCAGGGGGAGCAGTTCTTC. This gives the protein CAWSPSRNAEQGEQFF. J is TRBJ2-1 and V is TRBV30, with a tentative D call TRBD1 (6 bases). This CDR3 comprises 16 residues. CDR1 is GTSNPN, CDR2 SVGIG, per germline (reference sequence). V was trimmed by 2 bases and J by 10 bases, leaving 24 bases between them. Based on the CDR3 plus reference TRBV30 and TRBJ2-1, the full variable domain is SQTIHQWPATLVQPVGSPLSLECTVEGTSNPNLYWYRQAAGRGLQLLFYSVGIGQISSEVPQNLSASRPQDRQFILSSKKLLLSDSGFYLCAWSPSRNAEQGEQFFGPGTRLTVL.

The V and J genes are TRBV29-1 and TRBJ2-7; 9 bases line up with TRBD1. With 3 bases clipped from V and 5 bases from J, the junction kept 8 bases outside the gene matches. This CDR3 is built from 14 residues. Germline V lookup: CDR1 SQVTM, CDR2 ANQGSEA. The CDR3 region is CSVEAGTGLNEQYF. The CDR3 DNA reads TGCAGCGTTGAGGCCGGGACAGGGCTTAACGAGCAGTACTTC.

Only one count was recorded for this clone. The chain recombines TRBV6-5 with TRBJ1-1; D remains unclear. Germline V lookup: CDR1 MNHEY, CDR2 SVGAGI. Deletions cut 0 bases from V and 7 bases from J, with 9 bases between. The CDR3 totals 13 residues. CDR3 in amino acids: CASSYSEMDEAFF. In nucleotides, the CDR3 is TGTGCCAGCAGTTACTCGGAGATGGATGAAGCTTTCTTT.

The rearrangement links TRBV6-5 to TRBJ1-2, with 7 positions matching TRBD1. V lost 0 bases and J lost 4; bases outside the gene matches: 2. Per the germline V gene, CDR1 is MNHEY and CDR2 is SVGAGI. The CDR3 spans 14 residues. The CDR3 DNA follows: TGTGCCAGCAGTTACTCGAGGGACAGCTATGGCTACACCTTC. It translates to CASSYSRDSYGYTF.

The chain is built from TRBV28 and TRBJ2-7; a possible D gene is TRBD2 (6 bases). Trimming pared 1 base from V and 6 bases from J, leaving 16 bases between. Germline lookup yields CDR1 MDHEN and CDR2 SYDVKM. CDR3 length: 15 residues. In DNA, the CDR3 is TGTGCCAGCAGTTTATACCGCGGCGGGGCCGTCGAGCAGTACTTC. Protein product: CASSLYRGGAVEQYF.

The gene calls are TRBV10-3 and TRBJ2-5; possibly TRBD1 or TRBD2 for D (5 bases each). Germline V gives CDR1 ENHRY, CDR2 SYGVKD. The V gene lost 1 base and the J gene lost 5 bases, with 8 bases spanning the gap. The CDR3 consists of 13 residues. CDR3 DNA sequence: TGTGCCATCAGTGAGTTTGGGACGGAGACCCAGTACTTC. Translating it yields CAISEFGTETQYF.

This sequence joins TRBV19 and TRBJ2-2; D unclear. V was cut by 2 bases and J by 4 bases, with 8 bases left in between. CDR1 and CDR2 from the germline V gene are LNHDA and SQIVND (reference sequence). This CDR3 contains 14 residues. CDR3 region: CASSIWLFTGELFF. Here the CDR3 DNA reads TGTGCCAGTAGTATATGGCTTTTCACCGGGGAGCTGTTTTTT. Full variable domain (rest looked up from reference TRBV19 and TRBJ2-2): DGGITQSPKYLFRKEGQNVTLSCEQNLNHDAMYWYRQDPGQGLRLIYYSQIVNDFQKGDIAEGYSVSREKKESFPLTVTSAQKNPTAFYLCASSIWLFTGELFFGEGSRLTVL.

V gene TRBV6-5 combines with J gene TRBJ1-2; 10 bases are a match to TRBD1. Germline V gene lookup returns CDR1 MNHEY and CDR2 SVGAGI. The CDR3 has 15 residues. V shed 6 bases and J 5 bases; nucleotides not matched to a gene: 9. DNA for the CDR3: TGTGCCAGCAGCCGCCCCGGGACAGGGGAATATGGCTACACCTTC. It specifies CASSRPGTGEYGYTF.

The chain has TRBV28 and TRBJ2-7; TRBD2 aligns across 14 bases. This CDR3 has 15 residues. J gave up 5 bases and V 3 bases, and 3 bases lay outside the gene matches. CDR1 and CDR2 (germline): MDHEN, SYDVKM. CDR3: CASSLRTSGGNEQYF. CDR3 DNA sequence: TGTGCCAGCAGTTTGAGGACTAGCGGGGGGAACGAGCAGTACTTC.

In the case of this clone: Other DNA sequences in this sample translate to the same CDR3. This chain links TRBV4-1 with TRBJ2-7, with D uncertain. Germline V gene data show CDR1 as MGHRA and CDR2 as YSYEKL. The V and J ends lost 5 bases and 3 bases respectively, with 5 bases between them. The CDR3 is 11 amino acids. Written as DNA, the CDR3 is TGCGCCAGCAGCTCCAGCTACGAGCAGTACTTC. This sequence encodes CASSSSYEQYF.